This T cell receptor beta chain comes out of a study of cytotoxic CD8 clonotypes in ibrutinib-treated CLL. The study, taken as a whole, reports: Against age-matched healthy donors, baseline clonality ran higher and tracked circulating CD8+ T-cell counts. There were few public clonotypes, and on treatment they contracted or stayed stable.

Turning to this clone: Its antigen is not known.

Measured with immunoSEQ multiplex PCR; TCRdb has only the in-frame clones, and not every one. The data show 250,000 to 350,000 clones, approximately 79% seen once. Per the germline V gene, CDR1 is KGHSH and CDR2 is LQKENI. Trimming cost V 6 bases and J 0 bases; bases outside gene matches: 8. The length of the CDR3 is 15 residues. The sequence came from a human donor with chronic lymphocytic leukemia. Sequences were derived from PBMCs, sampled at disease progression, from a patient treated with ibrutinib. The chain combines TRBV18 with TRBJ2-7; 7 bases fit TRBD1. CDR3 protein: CASSFGTVISYEQYF. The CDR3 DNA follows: TGTGCCAGCTCCTTCGGGACAGTGATCTCCTACGAGCAGTACTTC.